The 27 T cell receptor beta chains reported below all come from one sample, sequenced in a study of T-cell reconstitution after alpha-beta-depleted transplantation in children. The TCRbeta library incorporated unique molecular identifiers. TCRdb itself ran the PCR reads through MiXCR, one entry per CDR3 protein. The table lists about 640,000 distinct CDR3 sequences, 10% to 15% of them singletons, with 2% to 2.5% in the top ten. Sample: PBMCs, mostly from graft donor cells, taken 360 days after TCRalphabeta/CD19-depleted stem cell transplant. Receptor source: a male patient younger than 18 who had a stem cell transplant for acute myeloid leukemia, so the T cells may come from the graft donor.

This clonotype was seen repeatedly, ten times or more. The V call is TRBV18, the J call TRBJ2-7; 12 bases fit TRBD2. V lost 8 bases, J lost 3 bases, and 5 bases stayed unmatched. Looked up from germline, CDR1 is KGHSH and CDR2 is LQKENI. This CDR3 comprises 14 residues. CDR3 sequence: CASSPLAGGYEQYF. Here the CDR3 DNA reads TGTGCCAGCAGCCCACTAGCGGGAGGCTACGAGCAGTACTTC.

Turning to this clonotype: Here the CDR3 omits its conserved ending phenylalanine or tryptophan, so a read error is the likely source. The chain has TRBV29-1 and TRBJ1-3; 7 nucleotides align to TRBD1. This CDR3 spans 15 amino acids. V lost 6 bases and J lost 0; bases outside the gene matches: 8. CDR1 is SQVTM, CDR2 ANQGSEA, per germline. In DNA form, the CDR3 reads TGCAGCGTGCCGGGACAGCCGAACTCTGGAAACACCATATATTCT. Its protein product is CSVPGQPNSGNTIYS.

In its sample, this clonotype was seen many times. The chain couples TRBV28 to TRBJ2-2, with D uncertain. The germline CDR1 and CDR2 sequences are MDHEN and SYDVKM. This CDR3 contains 15 residues. Trimming pared 2 bases from V and 1 base from J, leaving 8 bases between. The CDR3 sequence is CASSLPKWNTGELFF. CDR3 nucleotides: TGTGCCAGCAGTTTACCGAAGTGGAACACCGGGGAGCTGTTTTTT.

The chain links TRBV28 to TRBJ2-7, with D perhaps TRBD2 (5 bases). V was pared by 6 bases and J by 3 bases, with 15 bases between. Per the germline V gene, CDR1 is MDHEN and CDR2 is SYDVKM. The CDR3 runs to 14 residues. DNA for the CDR3: TGTGCCAGCAGGCGGACGGAGGCCCTCTACGAGCAGTACTTC. Its translation: CASRRTEALYEQYF. The full variable domain, in which reference TRBV28 and TRBJ2-7 provide the parts outside the CDR3, is DVKVTQSSRYLVKRTGEKVFLECVQDMDHENMFWYRQDPGLGLRLIYFSYDVKMKEKGDIPEGYSVSREKKERFSLILESASTNQTSMYLCASRRTEALYEQYFGPGTRLTVT.

The V and J genes are TRBV12-3 or TRBV12-4 and TRBJ2-3; unclear D gene. Trimming took off 5 bases at V and 0 bases at J, with 6 bases between the two ends. This CDR3 spans 13 amino acids. CDR3 protein: CASSGFSTDTQYF. CDR3 DNA sequence: TGTGCCAGCAGTGGCTTTAGCACAGATACGCAGTATTTT.

The gene calls are TRBV4-3 and TRBJ2-3; 9 bases fit TRBD2. J was trimmed by 5 bases and V by 1 base; bases with no gene match: 7. The CDR3 is 16 residues long. Germline-derived CDR1 and CDR2 are LGHNA and YSLEER. CDR3 DNA: TGCGCCAGCAGCCAAGTATTAGCGGGAGTGGGAGATACGCAGTATTTT. This translates into CASSQVLAGVGDTQYF.

This clonotype was counted ten times or more. The germline gene is not matched at one end of the junction; a read error may be the cause. This sequence joins TRBV5-1 and TRBJ2-7, with a tentative D call TRBD2 (6 bases). CDR1 is SGHRS and CDR2 is YFSETQ in the germline V gene. The CDR3 contains 14 residues. The CDR3: CASSLGGVSYEQYF. DNA for the CDR3: TGTGCCAGCAGCTTAGGAGGGGTCTCCTACGAGCAGTACTTC.

The chain is built from TRBV30 and TRBJ2-7; D possibly corresponds to TRBD2 (6 bases). The CDR3 has 15 amino acids. CDR1 is GTSNPN, CDR2 SVGIG, per germline (reference sequence). V gave up 2 bases and J gave up 2 bases, with 16 bases separating them. CDR3 DNA: TGTGCCTGGAGTTCCTGGGAACTAGCCGCCTACGAGCAGTACTTC. As protein: CAWSSWELAAYEQYF.

The J gene is TRBJ2-3, the V gene TRBV7-8, with a weak D call TRBD2 (5 bases). Germline V gene data show CDR1 as SGHVS and CDR2 as FQNEAQ. V lost 8 bases, J lost 6 bases, and 15 bases lay in between. There are 13 residues in the CDR3. The CDR3 loop reads CASGLAGRDTQYF. CDR3 DNA sequence: TGTGCCAGCGGACTGGCTGGCCGCGATACGCAGTATTTT. Complete variable domain (other parts from reference TRBV7-8 and TRBJ2-3): GAGVSQSPRYKVAKRGQDVALRCDPISGHVSLFWYQQALGQGPEFLTYFQNEAQLDKSGLPSDRFFAERPEGSVSTLKIQRTQQEDSAVYLCASGLAGRDTQYFGPGTRLTVL.

The chain recombines TRBV28 with TRBJ2-1; 7 bases are shared with TRBD2. Unmatched junction bases numbered 9, after V lost 5 bases and J lost 5 bases. CDR1 and CDR2 from the germline V gene are MDHEN and SYDVKM. The CDR3 has 15 residues. Here the CDR3 DNA reads TGTGCCAGCAGTGCCACCGGGACTACCGACAATGAGCAGTTCTTC. It codes for CASSATGTTDNEQFF.

This clonotype was picked up many times. The chain uses TRBV29-1 and TRBJ2-7; the match to TRBD2 covers 7 bases. CDR1 is SQVTM and CDR2 is ANQGSEA in the germline V gene. V dropped 6 bases and J dropped 3; count of bases not matched to a gene: 11. CDR3 length: 14 amino acids. The CDR3 spells CSVKFRDYFYEQYF. The CDR3, as DNA: TGCAGCGTAAAATTCCGGGACTATTTCTACGAGCAGTACTTC.

This clonotype was picked up a small number of times. The V and J genes are TRBV7-2 and TRBJ2-3, with 7 nucleotides matching TRBD2. This CDR3 has 14 residues. CDR1 is SGHTA, CDR2 FQGNSA, per germline. V was pared by 4 bases and J by 2 bases, with 3 bases of the junction left unmatched. The CDR3 is CASSSGLHTDTQYF. The CDR3, as DNA: TGTGCCAGCAGCTCGGGACTACACACAGATACGCAGTATTTT.

The rearrangement joins TRBV7-9 to TRBJ2-1, with TRBD2 matching over 13 bases. The J segment lost 8 bases and the V segment lost 3 bases, leaving 7 bases of the junction unmatched. The CDR3 runs 16 residues. The germline V gene encodes CDR1 SEHNR and CDR2 FQNEAQ (reference sequence). The CDR3 DNA follows: TGTGCCAGCAGCTTTTGGGGACTAGCGGGATCCGATGAGCAGTTCTTC. It is translated as CASSFWGLAGSDEQFF.

The chain uses TRBV5-1 and TRBJ1-2, with D possibly matching TRBD1 (5 bases). CDR1 and CDR2 from the germline V gene are SGHRS and YFSETQ. The CDR3 extends over 15 amino acids. Trimming pared 4 bases from V and 3 bases from J, leaving 16 bases between. In DNA, the CDR3 is TGCGCCAGCAGCCGACTTCAGGGATCCCACTATGGCTACACCTTC. It is translated as CASSRLQGSHYGYTF.

J is TRBJ2-3 and V is TRBV4-3, with 11 positions matching TRBD1. The CDR3 sequence is 15 residues long. J gave up 6 bases and V 4 bases, and 6 bases lay outside the gene matches. Germline CDR1 is LGHNA and CDR2 is YSLEER. CDR3 sequence: CASSLGDRGIDTQYF. DNA of the CDR3: TGCGCCAGCAGCCTTGGGGACAGGGGGATTGATACGCAGTATTTT.

The chain joins TRBV20-1 to TRBJ1-5; unclear D gene. V was shortened by 3 bases and J by 4 bases, with 10 bases between the two germline ends. The CDR3 spans 13 residues. In germline, CDR1 is DFQATT, CDR2 SNEGSKA (reference sequence). The DNA for the CDR3 is TGCAGTGCTAGTGTCCCGACGAATCAGCCCCAGCATTTT. This gives the protein CSASVPTNQPQHF.

This clonotype was picked up a small number of times. V usage is TRBV28 and J usage is TRBJ1-4; D not resolved. The CDR3 spans 11 residues. CDR1 and CDR2 from the germline V gene are MDHEN and SYDVKM. Trimming pared 7 bases from V and 8 bases from J, leaving 8 bases between. The CDR3 here is CASTQGEKLFF. CDR3 sequence (DNA): TGTGCCAGCACCCAAGGAGAAAAACTGTTTTTT.

The chain combines TRBV15 with TRBJ2-1; perhaps TRBD2 as D (5 bases). CDR3 length equals 18 residues. Germline V CDR1 and CDR2: LNHNV, YYDKDF (reference sequence). Trimming left V 4 bases short and J 1 base short, with 20 bases between. The CDR3 nucleotides are TGTGCCACCAGCACGGACTCTCCGGGCCCCGTTTCCTACAATGAGCAGTTCTTC. Translated, it gives CATSTDSPGPVSYNEQFF.

The V gene is TRBV6-5, the J gene TRBJ1-4; D remains unclear. There are 11 residues in the CDR3. Trimming stripped 10 bases from V and 8 bases from J, with 11 bases between. The germline V gene has CDR1 MNHEY and CDR2 SVGAGI. The CDR3 nucleotides read TGTGCCACCCGCCGGGCAGAAAAACTGTTTTTT. Translating it yields CATRRAEKLFF.

The V gene is TRBV7-9, the J gene TRBJ2-2, with D unresolved. The CDR3 runs to 13 residues. V lost 1 base, J lost 10 bases, and 10 bases lay in between. Germline lookup yields CDR1 SEHNR and CDR2 FQNEAQ (reference sequence). The DNA for the CDR3 is TGTGCCAGCAGCTTAGGTCTTCCGTCGGAGCTGTTTTTT. Its protein is CASSLGLPSELFF.

In its sample, this clonotype was seen many times. The chain uses TRBV29-1 and TRBJ2-2, with 7 bases that match TRBD1. The germline V gene has CDR1 SQVTM and CDR2 ANQGSEA. The CDR3 contains 19 residues. Trimming removed 0 bases from V and 1 base from J; junction bases left unmatched: 14. The DNA of the CDR3 is TGCAGCGTTGAAGAAGGTCTAAGGGACAGCCCCTGGAACACCGGGGAGCTGTTTTTT. This encodes CSVEEGLRDSPWNTGELFF.

The V and J genes are TRBV18 and TRBJ2-5; D perhaps matches TRBD2 (6 bases). Germline loops: CDR1 KGHSH, CDR2 LQKENI. The length of the CDR3 is 14 residues. The V end was cut by 2 bases, the J end by 3 bases, with 10 bases between. CDR3 in amino acids: CASSPAGLKETQYF. CDR3 DNA sequence: TGTGCCAGCTCACCAGCGGGACTCAAAGAGACCCAGTACTTC.

The rearrangement links TRBV13 to TRBJ2-4, with 11 nucleotides matching TRBD2. Unmatched junction bases numbered 10, after V lost 0 bases and J lost 0 bases. There are 20 residues in the CDR3. The germline CDR1 and CDR2 sequences are PRHDT and FYEKMQ (reference sequence). As DNA, the CDR3 is TGTGCCAGCAGCTTAGGCCCTCTAGCGGGAGGCCTCGGAGCCAAAAACATTCAGTACTTC. It is translated as CASSLGPLAGGLGAKNIQYF.

There are many counts of this clonotype. J is TRBJ2-7 and V is TRBV29-1, with a tentative D call TRBD2 (6 bases). Germline CDR1 and CDR2: SQVTM and ANQGSEA. The V end was cut by 5 bases, the J end by 2 bases, with 16 bases between. The CDR3 extends over 14 amino acids. CDR3 bases: TGCAGCGTTCATGGCAGGGAGGCTCCCTACGAGCAGTACTTC. This translates into CSVHGREAPYEQYF.

Concerning this clonotype itself: Sequence at one end of the junction differs from germline and may be a read error. The J gene is TRBJ2-1, the V gene TRBV7-7; D unresolved. The CDR3 has 13 residues. Germline lookup yields CDR1 SSHAT and CDR2 FNYEAQ (reference sequence). In DNA, the CDR3 is TGTGCTAGCAGCTCTGGGGAACCCGGTGAGCAGTTCTTC. Protein product: CASSSGEPGEQFF.

The chain couples TRBV7-6 to TRBJ2-2; D not certain. Trimming cost V 1 base and J 5 bases, with 11 bases left between them. The CDR3 contains 15 residues. Per germline, CDR1 SGHVS and CDR2 FNYEAQ. CDR3 amino acids: CASSLEAALTGELFF. DNA of the CDR3: TGTGCCAGCAGCTTAGAGGCAGCTTTAACCGGGGAGCTGTTTTTT. Together with reference TRBV7-6 and TRBJ2-2, the CDR3 gives the full variable domain: GAGVSQSPRYKVTKRGQDVALRCDPISGHVSLYWYRQALGQGPEFLTYFNYEAQQDKSGLPNDRFSAERPEGSISTLTIQRTEQRDSAMYRCASSLEAALTGELFFGEGSRLTVL.

This sequence joins TRBV5-1 and TRBJ1-6, with 8 positions matching TRBD1. The CDR3 sequence is 15 residues long. V shed 0 bases, J shed 9 bases, and the junction held 5 bases outside the gene matches. The germline gives CDR1 SGHRS, CDR2 YFSETQ. DNA for the CDR3: TGCGCCAGCAGCTTGGCCGGGACAGGACCTTCACCCCTCCACTTT. Residues: CASSLAGTGPSPLHF.